These T cell receptor beta chains were read from a single sample in a study of T-cell memory formation after mild COVID-19. MiXCR, run by TCRdb on the 5' RACE reads, gives a single entry per CDR3 protein. The repertoire holds around 310,000 distinct CDR3 sequences, with approximately 15% as singletons. Sequenced input: PBMCs or a T cell subset sorted from them (not recorded which). The receptors shown here come from a man between 18 and 35 years old who had mild COVID-19 (a few samples of this study predate the infection). Cell type and time point are not known. CDR3s include the opening cysteine and the closing phenylalanine or tryptophan. Fields, in order: clone size, J gene, V gene, D gene, CDR3 DNA, CDR3 protein. A D gene is named only where the DNA matches it firmly. The listing skips clone size in some rows; elsewhere it reads once, few, many or a size class.

size: few
J: TRBJ2-3
V: TRBV20-1
D: NA
DNA: TGCAGTGCTACATTAGCGAGAGATACGCAGTATTTT
CDR3: CSATLARDTQYF

size: few
J: TRBJ2-3
V: TRBV13
D: TRBD1
DNA: TGTGCCAGCAGTTTAGTGGACAGGAATACAGATACGCAGTATTTT
CDR3: CASSLVDRNTDTQYF

size: NA
J: TRBJ1-4
V: TRBV5-1
D: NA
DNA: TGCGCCAGCAGCCCAGGACAGCCCAATGAAAAACTGTTTTTT
CDR3: CASSPGQPNEKLFF

size: few
J: TRBJ2-5
V: TRBV18
D: TRBD1
DNA: TGTGCCAGCTCACCTCTCCCAGGACAGGCGCCCCAGTACTTC
CDR3: CASSPLPGQAPQYF

size: few
J: TRBJ1-2
V: TRBV28
D: NA
DNA: TGTGCCAGCAGCACGGAGCGATATGGCTACACCTTC
CDR3: CASSTERYGYTF

size: few
J: TRBJ1-2
V: TRBV6-2/TRBV6-3
D: NA
DNA: TGTGCCAGCACCGACAATAACTATGGCTACACCTTC
CDR3: CASTDNNYGYTF

size: many
J: TRBJ2-1
V: TRBV7-2
D: TRBD2
DNA: TGTGCCAGCAGCTTTAGCGGGGGGGCCTTCGGGAATGAGCAGTTCTTC
CDR3: CASSFSGGAFGNEQFF

size: NA
J: TRBJ2-5
V: TRBV6-2/TRBV6-3
D: TRBD2
DNA: TGTGCCAGCAGTTACTCCACCACCCGTCTAGCGGTGCAAGAGACCCAGTACTTC
CDR3: CASSYSTTRLAVQETQYF

size: NA
J: TRBJ2-3
V: TRBV7-9
D: TRBD2
DNA: TGTGCCAGCAGCTTCCTAGCGGTTACAGATACGCAGTATTTT
CDR3: CASSFLAVTDTQYF

size: NA
J: TRBJ1-1
V: TRBV7-9
D: TRBD1
DNA: TGTGCCAGCAGCCCTTGGGACAGGGGGAACACTGAAGCTTTCTTT
CDR3: CASSPWDRGNTEAFF

size: NA
J: TRBJ1-5
V: TRBV9
D: NA
DNA: TGTGCCAGCAGCGTAGACGCGGGTAGCAATCAGCCCCAGCATTTT
CDR3: CASSVDAGSNQPQHF

size: many
J: TRBJ2-1
V: TRBV6-5
D: NA
DNA: TGTGCCAGCAGTTATTCCCGCGGAAATGAGCAGTTCTTC
CDR3: CASSYSRGNEQFF

size: NA
J: TRBJ2-5
V: TRBV3-1
D: NA
DNA: TGTGCCAGCAGCACCGTCAGCGGGGAGACCCAGTACTTC
CDR3: CASSTVSGETQYF

size: NA
J: TRBJ2-7
V: TRBV6-2/TRBV6-3
D: NA
DNA: TGTGCCAGCAGACCTCGAATGAGATACGAGCAGTACTTC
CDR3: CASRPRMRYEQYF

size: NA
J: TRBJ2-7
V: TRBV29-1
D: NA
DNA: TGCAGCGTCATTTTCTACGAGCAGTACTTC
CDR3: CSVIFYEQYF

size: NA
J: TRBJ2-7
V: TRBV4-3
D: NA
DNA: TGCGCCAGCAGCCAAGAGTGGGACCGTTCCTACGAGCAGTACTTC
CDR3: CASSQEWDRSYEQYF

size: many
J: TRBJ2-3
V: TRBV25-1
D: NA
DNA: TGTGCCAGCAGTGCACCAGGGTGGGGACTCAATACGCAGTATTTT
CDR3: CASSAPGWGLNTQYF

size: NA
J: TRBJ2-4
V: TRBV7-2
D: NA
DNA: TGTGCCAGCAGCCCAGGCAGGGGCTTAGGCATTCAGTACTTC
CDR3: CASSPGRGLGIQYF